Presented here are 14 T cell receptor beta chains from one specimen sequenced in a study of OX40 agonist ivuxolimab in advanced cancers. This table comes from immunoSEQ multiplex PCR, and its TCRdb copy is limited to in-frame clones, with some not included. This sample yields some 19,000 clones, of which approximately 73% are seen a single time; more than 9.5% belongs to the top ten. The input for sequencing was CD4+ or CD8+ T cells sorted from blood, taken in a trial of the OX40 agonist ivuxolimab. The receptors were sampled from an adult with an advanced solid tumor such as melanoma, head and neck, liver or kidney cancer.

The chain carries TRBV19 and TRBJ2-5; no firm D call. From germline, CDR1 is LNHDA and CDR2 SQIVND (reference sequence). Trimming shortened V by 1 base and J by 4 bases, and 13 bases separated the two germline ends. This CDR3 is built from 15 residues. DNA of the CDR3: TGTGCCAGTAGTATAGGCCCCAGGACCTCAGAGACCCAGTACTTC. It specifies CASSIGPRTSETQYF.

This chain links TRBV29-1 with TRBJ1-1; D is perhaps TRBD1 (5 bases). The CDR3 spans 13 residues. V dropped 7 bases and J dropped 1 base, with 13 bases sitting between them. Germline assignment: CDR1 SQVTM and CDR2 ANQGSEA. The CDR3 here is CSAISRGNTEAFF. CDR3 DNA sequence: TGCAGCGCAATCAGTAGGGGGAACACTGAAGCTTTCTTT.

V usage is TRBV11-2 and J usage is TRBJ1-2, with D perhaps TRBD1 (6 bases). The V and J ends lost 5 bases and 6 bases respectively, with 19 bases between them. The germline CDR1 and CDR2 sequences are SGHAT and FQNNGV. The CDR3 is 15 amino acids. In DNA form, the CDR3 reads TGTGCCAGCAGCCCCGGATATGGGGGGCGCGATGGCTACACCTTC. Translating it yields CASSPGYGGRDGYTF.

The chain recombines TRBV15 with TRBJ2-7; 8 positions agree with TRBD1. The CDR3 contains 14 residues. Germline CDR1 and CDR2: LNHNV and YYDKDF (reference sequence). The V and J ends lost 5 bases and 6 bases, in that order; junction bases with no gene match: 9. The CDR3 region is CATSPQDRVSEQYF. CDR3 coding DNA: TGTGCCACCAGCCCCCAGGACAGGGTGAGCGAGCAGTACTTC.

In the case of this clone: The junction shows a germline mismatch at one end, possibly a read error. The rearrangement links TRBV5-3 to TRBJ1-1, with 8 bases matching TRBD1. Being an ORF, TRBV5-3 has a function that is uncertain. This CDR3 contains 15 residues. CDR3: CASSSYSDRGPEAFF. The CDR3 DNA reads TGTGCCAGCAGCTCCTATAGCGACAGGGGACCTGAAGCTTTCTTT.

The CDR3: CASSDEQGSGNEQFF. CDR3 nucleotides: TGTGCCAGCAGTGACGAACAGGGATCAGGTAATGAGCAGTTCTTC. This chain links TRBV6-4 with TRBJ2-1; D possibly corresponds to TRBD1 (6 bases). This CDR3 comprises 15 residues. The ends were cut back, 2 bases at V and 7 bases at J, with 15 bases in the middle. Per germline, CDR1 MRHNA and CDR2 SNTAGT.

V is TRBV27 and J is TRBJ2-3; D is undetermined. CDR1 and CDR2 from the germline V gene are MNHEY and SMNVEV (reference sequence). V dropped 3 bases and J dropped 1 base, with 5 bases sitting between them. This CDR3 has 13 amino acids. The CDR3 DNA reads as TGTGCCAGCAGTTTTTGGCGCACAGATACGCAGTATTTT. Translation gives CASSFWRTDTQYF.

This clone is a singleton in its sample. Other DNA sequences of this sample code for an identical CDR3. The J gene is TRBJ2-7, the V gene TRBV28; D unresolved. Trimming shortened V by 2 bases and J by 2 bases, and 7 bases separated the two germline ends. Germline CDR1 is MDHEN and CDR2 is SYDVKM. The CDR3 has 13 residues. Written as DNA, the CDR3 is TGTGCCAGCAGTTTAGGAGCGACCTACGAGCAGTACTTC. Amino acids: CASSLGATYEQYF.

This clone appeared a single time. The rearrangement links TRBV4-3 to TRBJ2-1; weak D call: TRBD2 (7 bases). The V end was cut by 2 bases, the J end by 9 bases, with 17 bases between. Germline V gene lookup returns CDR1 LGHNA and CDR2 YSLEER. This CDR3 is built from 15 residues. The CDR3 protein is CASSQKNGGLGEQFF. The CDR3 coding sequence is TGCGCCAGCAGCCAAAAGAACGGGGGGCTGGGTGAGCAGTTCTTC.

This clone was seen once. The rearrangement uses TRBV7-9 and TRBJ2-7; 8 bases agree with TRBD2. The germline gives CDR1 SEHNR, CDR2 FQNEAQ (reference sequence). The CDR3 contains 15 residues. Trimming took 3 bases from V and 3 from J; bases not matched to a gene: 7. CDR3 residues: CASSFPERGNYEQYF. The DNA of the CDR3 is TGTGCCAGCAGCTTTCCAGAGCGGGGGAACTACGAGCAGTACTTC.

The sample holds a few counts of this clone. The genes are TRBV5-1 and TRBJ2-2; D possibly matches TRBD1 or TRBD2 (5 bases each). Germline assignment: CDR1 SGHRS and CDR2 YFSETQ. There are 18 residues in the CDR3. V dropped 1 base and J dropped 0 bases, with 16 bases sitting between them. The CDR3 region has the DNA TGCGCCAGCAGCTTGAAGGCAGGGACCATCGCGAACACCGGGGAGCTGTTTTTT. Its translation is CASSLKAGTIANTGELFF.

The chain links TRBV5-1 to TRBJ2-5; TRBD1 agrees at 8 bases. In germline, CDR1 is SGHRS, CDR2 YFSETQ. This CDR3 is built from 15 residues. Trimming took 3 bases from V and 5 from J; bases not matched to a gene: 9. The CDR3 is CASSYNAGGRETQYF. CDR3 sequence (DNA): TGCGCCAGCAGCTACAACGCAGGGGGCCGGGAGACCCAGTACTTC.

In the case of this clone: Its ends do not fully match the called genes, so a read error is possible. V usage is TRBV5-4 and J usage is TRBJ2-7; TRBD1 is a possible D gene (6 bases). Germline CDR1 and CDR2: SGHNT and YYREEE (reference sequence). This CDR3 is 14 amino acids long. Here the CDR3 reads CASSQGTYSYEQYF. The CDR3 coding sequence is TGCGCCAGCAGCCAAGGGACATACTCCTACGAGCAGTACTTC.

The V gene is TRBV6-6, the J gene TRBJ2-3; D not resolved. Germline V lookup: CDR1 MNHNY, CDR2 SVGAGI (reference sequence). The CDR3 spans 13 residues. V dropped 4 bases and J dropped 2 bases, with 7 bases sitting between them. CDR3 loop: CASSLGYTDTQYF. Here the CDR3 DNA reads TGTGCCAGCAGTTTGGGGTACACAGATACGCAGTATTTT.